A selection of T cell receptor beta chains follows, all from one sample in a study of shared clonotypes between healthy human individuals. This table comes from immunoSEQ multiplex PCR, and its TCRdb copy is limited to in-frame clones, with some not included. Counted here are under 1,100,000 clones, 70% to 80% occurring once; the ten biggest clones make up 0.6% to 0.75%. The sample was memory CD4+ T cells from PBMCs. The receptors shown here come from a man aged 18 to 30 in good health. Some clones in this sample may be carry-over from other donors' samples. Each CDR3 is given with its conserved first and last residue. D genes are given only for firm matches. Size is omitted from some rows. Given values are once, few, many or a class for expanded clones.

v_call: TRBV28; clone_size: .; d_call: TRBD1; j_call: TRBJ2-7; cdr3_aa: CASSPNGQGDSYEQYF; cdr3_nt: TGTGCCAGCAGCCCCAACGGACAGGGGGACTCCTACGAGCAGTACTTC
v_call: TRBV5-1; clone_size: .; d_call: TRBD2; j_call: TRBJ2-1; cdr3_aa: CASSFGAGVEDEQFF; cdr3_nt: TGCGCCAGCAGCTTCGGAGCGGGAGTGGAGGATGAGCAGTTCTTC
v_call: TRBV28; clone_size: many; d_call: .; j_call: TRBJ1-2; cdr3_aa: CASSLNYGYTF; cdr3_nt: TGTGCCAGCAGTCTAAACTATGGCTACACCTTC
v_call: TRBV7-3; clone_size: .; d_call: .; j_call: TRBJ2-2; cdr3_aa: CASSLNSAGELFF; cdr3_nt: TGTGCCAGCAGCTTAAACTCGGCCGGGGAGCTGTTTTTT
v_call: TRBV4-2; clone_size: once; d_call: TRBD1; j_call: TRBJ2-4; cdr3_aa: CASSQVGQGYIQYF; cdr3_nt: TGTGCCAGCAGCCAAGTCGGACAGGGATACATTCAGTACTTC
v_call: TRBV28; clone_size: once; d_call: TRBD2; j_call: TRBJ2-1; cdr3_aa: CASSLGLAGVYNEQFF; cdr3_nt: TGTGCCAGCAGTTTGGGATTAGCGGGGGTCTACAATGAGCAGTTCTTC
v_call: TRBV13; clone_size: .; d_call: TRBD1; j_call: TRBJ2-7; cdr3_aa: CASSERDRGRYEQYF; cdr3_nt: TGTGCCAGCAGCGAACGGGACAGGGGGCGTTACGAGCAGTACTTC
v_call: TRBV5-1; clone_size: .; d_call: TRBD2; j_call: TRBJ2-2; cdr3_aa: CASSREGGELFF; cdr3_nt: TGCGCCAGCAGCCGGGAGGGCGGGGAGCTGTTTTTT
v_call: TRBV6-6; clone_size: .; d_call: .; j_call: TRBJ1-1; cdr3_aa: CASAGGGTEAFF; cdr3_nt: TGTGCCAGCGCGGGCGGGGGGACTGAAGCTTTCTTT
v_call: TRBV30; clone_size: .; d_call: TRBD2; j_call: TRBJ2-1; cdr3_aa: CAWSLWGLPNFREQFF; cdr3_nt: TGTGCCTGGAGCCTTTGGGGACTACCAAATTTTCGTGAGCAGTTCTTC
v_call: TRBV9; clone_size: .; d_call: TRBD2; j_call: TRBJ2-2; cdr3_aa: CASSATSGNTGELFF; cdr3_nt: TGTGCCAGCAGCGCGACTAGCGGAAACACCGGGGAGCTGTTTTTT
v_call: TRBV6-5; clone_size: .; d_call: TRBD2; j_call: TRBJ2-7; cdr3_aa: CASSYSSGRGYYEQYF; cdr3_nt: TGTGCCAGCAGTTATTCCAGCGGGAGGGGATATTACGAGCAGTACTTC
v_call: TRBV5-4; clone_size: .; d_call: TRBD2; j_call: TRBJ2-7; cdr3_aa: CASSLGVAGVGEQYF; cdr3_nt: TGTGCCAGCAGCTTGGGGGTAGCGGGAGTAGGAGAGCAGTACTTC
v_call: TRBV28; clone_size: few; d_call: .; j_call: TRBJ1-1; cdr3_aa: CASSPPEQNTEAFF; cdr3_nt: TGTGCCAGCAGTCCCCCAGAGCAGAACACTGAAGCTTTCTTT
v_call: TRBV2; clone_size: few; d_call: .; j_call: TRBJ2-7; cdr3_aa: CASRNSRFDYEQYF; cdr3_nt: TGTGCCAGCAGGAACTCACGGTTCGACTACGAGCAGTACTTC
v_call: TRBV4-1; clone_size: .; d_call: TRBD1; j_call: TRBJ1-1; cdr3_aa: CASSETGTGNTEAFF; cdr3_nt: TGCGCCAGCAGCGAAACCGGGACAGGGAACACTGAAGCTTTCTTT
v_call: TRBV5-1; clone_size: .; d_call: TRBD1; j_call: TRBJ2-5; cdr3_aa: CASSLGQWETQYF; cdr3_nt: TGCGCCAGCAGCCTGGGACAGTGGGAGACCCAGTACTTC
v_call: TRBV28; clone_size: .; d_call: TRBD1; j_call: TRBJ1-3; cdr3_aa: CASRQGGSWGNTIYF; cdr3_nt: TGTGCCAGCAGACAGGGGGGTTCGTGGGGAAACACCATATATTTT
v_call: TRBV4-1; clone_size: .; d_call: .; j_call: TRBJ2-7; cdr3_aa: CASSQRLSSDSYEQYF; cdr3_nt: TGCGCCAGCAGCCAGAGGTTATCCAGCGATTCCTACGAGCAGTACTTC
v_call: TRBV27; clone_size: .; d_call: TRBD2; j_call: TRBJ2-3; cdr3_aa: CASSLGTSGKDTQYF; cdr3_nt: TGTGCCAGCAGTTTAGGGACTAGCGGGAAGGATACGCAGTATTTT
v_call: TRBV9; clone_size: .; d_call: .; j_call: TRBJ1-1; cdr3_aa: CASSVVRANTEAFF; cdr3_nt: TGTGCCAGCAGCGTAGTACGGGCGAACACTGAAGCTTTCTTT
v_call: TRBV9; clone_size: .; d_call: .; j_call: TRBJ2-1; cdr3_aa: CASGGAYSSYNEQFF; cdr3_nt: TGTGCCAGCGGCGGAGCGTATAGCTCCTACAATGAGCAGTTCTTC
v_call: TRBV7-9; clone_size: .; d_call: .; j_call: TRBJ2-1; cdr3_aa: CASSLATGHEQFF; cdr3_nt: TGTGCCAGCAGCTTAGCTACGGGCCATGAGCAGTTCTTC
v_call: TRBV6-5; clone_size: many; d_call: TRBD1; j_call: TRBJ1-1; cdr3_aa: CASRPRDSYNTEAFF; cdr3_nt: TGTGCCAGCAGGCCTAGGGACAGCTACAACACTGAAGCTTTCTTT
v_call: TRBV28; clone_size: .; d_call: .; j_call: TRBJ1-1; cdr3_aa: CASTVGRSSEAFF; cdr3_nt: TGTGCCAGCACCGTCGGTCGCAGCTCTGAAGCTTTCTTT
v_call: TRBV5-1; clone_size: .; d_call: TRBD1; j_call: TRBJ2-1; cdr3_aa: CASSFRQGVNEQFF; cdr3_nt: TGCGCCAGCAGCTTCAGACAGGGGGTCAATGAGCAGTTCTTC